Presented here are 21 T cell receptor beta chains from one specimen sequenced in a study of memory CD4+ T cells and cytomegalovirus serostatus. Profiling relied on immunoSEQ multiplex PCR, and the TCRdb table lists in-frame clones only, not all of them. Here the sample spans more than 45,000 clones, roughly 80% being singletons. Single viable CD3+CD4+CD8-CD45RO+ cells were sorted as the memory CD4+ T cells. The specimen sequenced was memory CD4+ T cells from blood. The source of these receptors is an adult in good health and CMV-seropositive.

The CDR3 protein is CASNAEDQPQHF. CDR3 in DNA: TGTGCCAGCAACGCCGAAGATCAGCCCCAGCATTTT. The chain recombines TRBV2 with TRBJ1-5; D ambiguous. In germline, CDR1 is SNHLY, CDR2 FYNNEI. CDR3 length equals 12 residues. Trimming removed 7 bases at V and 5 bases at J, with 9 bases between.

V usage is TRBV5-6 and J usage is TRBJ2-7, with no clear D. Looked up from germline, CDR1 is SGHDT and CDR2 is YYEEEE. The CDR3 is 11 amino acids. Trimming removed 0 bases at V and 2 bases at J, with 0 bases between. The CDR3 coding sequence is TGTGCCAGCAGCTTGGCCTACGAGCAGTACTTC. Its protein is CASSLAYEQYF.

J is TRBJ1-2 and V is TRBV7-9, with D tentatively TRBD1 (6 bases). This CDR3 spans 13 amino acids. The V and J ends lost 1 base and 6 bases respectively, with 9 bases between them. Looked up from germline, CDR1 is SEHNR and CDR2 is FQNEAQ (reference sequence). CDR3 DNA sequence: TGTGCCAGCAGCTTAGGGACAGTGAATGGCTACACCTTC. Encoded protein: CASSLGTVNGYTF.

This clone was observed a handful of times. The rearrangement links TRBV5-4 to TRBJ2-5; D is unclear. V lost 7 bases and J lost 5, with 15 bases in between. The CDR3 has 13 residues. Germline V CDR1 and CDR2: SGHNT, YYREEE (reference sequence). DNA of the CDR3: TGTGCCAGCGGGTCCCCGAGGACGGAGACCCAGTACTTC. Translated: CASGSPRTETQYF.

The rearrangement uses TRBV10-2 and TRBJ1-1; a weak D match, TRBD1 (5 bases). From germline, CDR1 is WSHSY and CDR2 SAAADI. The CDR3 sequence is 16 residues long. Trimming stripped 10 bases from V and 0 bases from J, with 21 bases between. DNA of the CDR3: TGCGCCACCGGGGGACGGAGGGGAGCATTGAACACTGAAGCTTTCTTT. Protein: CATGGRRGALNTEAFF.

The rearrangement joins TRBV5-1 to TRBJ2-5, with 8 bases that match TRBD2. CDR1 and CDR2 from the germline V gene are SGHRS and YFSETQ. The CDR3 has 14 residues. V lost 6 bases and J lost 2; bases outside the gene matches: 6. Written as DNA, the CDR3 is TGCGCCAGCAACCCGGGGGGGAAACAAGAGACCCAGTACTTC. Its translation is CASNPGGKQETQYF. The full variable domain, with the rest looked up from reference TRBV5-1 and TRBJ2-5, is KAGVTQTPRYLIKTRGQQVTLSCSPISGHRSVSWYQQTPGQGLQFLFEYFSETQRNKGNFPGRFSGRQFSNSRSEMNVSTLELGDSALYLCASNPGGKQETQYFGPGTRLLVL.

This sequence joins TRBV28 and TRBJ2-1; no reliable D call. The CDR3 spans 13 residues. Germline-derived CDR1 and CDR2 are MDHEN and SYDVKM. V was cut by 3 bases and J by 8 bases, with 11 bases left in between. The CDR3 sequence is CASSLQHRDEQFF. The CDR3 nucleotides are TGTGCCAGCAGTTTGCAGCATCGGGATGAGCAGTTCTTC.

The rearrangement joins TRBV18 to TRBJ1-1; 9 bases are shared with TRBD1. J lost 3 bases, V lost 3 bases, and 5 bases had no gene match. The CDR3 loop spans 15 amino acids. Germline CDR1 is KGHSH and CDR2 is LQKENI. The CDR3 nucleotides read TGTGCCAGCTCACCGACAGGGGGGCGGGACACTGAAGCTTTCTTT. It is translated as CASSPTGGRDTEAFF.

The chain couples TRBV15 to TRBJ1-5; D remains unclear. V lost 5 bases and J lost 0, with 5 bases in between. In germline, CDR1 is LNHNV, CDR2 YYDKDF (reference sequence). This CDR3 region has 13 residues. The CDR3: CATSSYSNQPQHF. The CDR3 region has the DNA TGTGCCACCAGCTCATATAGCAATCAGCCCCAGCATTTT.

J is TRBJ2-1 and V is TRBV7-2, with D perhaps TRBD1 or TRBD2 (5 bases each). This CDR3 has 12 amino acids. Germline V gene lookup returns CDR1 SGHTA and CDR2 FQGNSA. Trimming removed 3 bases from V and 9 bases from J, with 9 bases in between. For the CDR3, the DNA is TGTGCCAGCAGCTTGGCCGGGACTGAGCAGTTCTTC. Translated, it gives CASSLAGTEQFF.

The V call is TRBV4-1, the J call TRBJ1-2; D is ambiguous. The CDR3 loop spans 13 amino acids. The V gene's germline CDR1 is MGHRA and CDR2 YSYEKL. The V end lost 4 bases, the J end lost 6 bases, and 12 bases lay between the germline ends. The CDR3 here is CASSPRARHGYTF. CDR3 nucleotide sequence: TGCGCCAGCAGCCCTAGGGCCAGACATGGCTACACCTTC.

The genes are TRBV2 and TRBJ2-3; D remains unclear. V lost 2 bases, J lost 2 bases, and 5 bases lay in between. The CDR3 sequence is 13 residues long. Germline values: CDR1 SNHLY, CDR2 FYNNEI. The CDR3 coding sequence is TGTGCCAGCAGTGAACCTTTCACAGATACGCAGTATTTT. Its translation is CASSEPFTDTQYF.

This clone has only a few counts. This chain connects TRBV6-6 to TRBJ1-6; D is ambiguous. V gave up 7 bases and J gave up 6 bases, with 4 bases separating them. Per germline, CDR1 MNHNY and CDR2 SVGAGI (reference sequence). The CDR3 extends over 11 amino acids. The CDR3 protein is CASTSNSPLHF. DNA of the CDR3: TGTGCCAGCACCTCTAATTCACCCCTCCACTTT.

Notes on this clone: The DNA is omitted, as the CDR3 cannot be located on it reliably, and the CDR3 follows TCRdb's listing. The V gene is TRBV28, the J gene TRBJ1-5. The CDR3 contains 15 residues when both ends are counted. Germline CDR1 and CDR2: MDHEN and SYDVKM. CDR3: CVHYGCVISNQPQHF.

The V and J genes are TRBV18 and TRBJ1-3; a possible D gene is TRBD1 (6 bases). Trimming took off 4 bases at V and 0 bases at J, with 19 bases between the two ends. Germline CDR1 and CDR2: KGHSH and LQKENI. This CDR3 comprises 18 residues. The CDR3 loop is CASSLLGQGSRSGNTIYF. DNA for the CDR3: TGTGCCAGCTCACTCTTGGGGCAGGGGTCTCGCTCTGGAAACACCATATATTTT.

The rearrangement uses TRBV7-2 and TRBJ1-4; D not resolved. V lost 0 bases, J lost 4 bases, and 9 bases lay in between. The CDR3 is made up of 15 amino acids. Germline assignment: CDR1 SGHTA and CDR2 FQGNSA. CDR3 DNA sequence: TGTGCCAGCAGCTTAGCGGCGGGGTTTAATGAAAAACTGTTTTTT. Its translation is CASSLAAGFNEKLFF. Full variable domain (remainder filled in from reference TRBV7-2 and TRBJ1-4): GAGVSQSPSNKVTEKGKDVELRCDPISGHTALYWYRQSLGQGLEFLIYFQGNSAPDKSGLPSDRFSAERTGGSVSTLTIQRTQQEDSAVYLCASSLAAGFNEKLFFGSGTQLSVL.

CDR3 loop: CASSWGTAAGELFF. CDR3 sequence (DNA): TGCGCCAGCAGCTGGGGGACCGCAGCCGGGGAGCTGTTTTTT. V gene TRBV5-1 combines with J gene TRBJ2-2, with D tentatively TRBD1 or TRBD2 (5 bases each). V lost 3 bases and J lost 6, with 12 bases in between. CDR3 length: 14 residues. Germline V lookup: CDR1 SGHRS, CDR2 YFSETQ.

This chain links TRBV4-2 with TRBJ2-1; no reliable D call. The CDR3 has 13 residues. Germline CDR1 is LGHNA and CDR2 is YNFKEQ. V lost 0 bases, J lost 10 bases, and 10 bases lay in between. The CDR3 loop is CASSQEGSGEQFF. DNA of the CDR3: TGTGCCAGCAGCCAAGAGGGCTCAGGAGAGCAGTTCTTC.

The CDR3 sequence: CASSARQGGQETQYF. The CDR3 coding sequence is TGCGCCAGCAGCGCTCGACAGGGGGGTCAAGAGACCCAGTACTTC. The chain recombines TRBV4-3 with TRBJ2-5; 9 bases fit TRBD1. V shed 5 bases and J 2 bases; nucleotides not matched to a gene: 6. The germline V gene has CDR1 LGHNA and CDR2 YSLEER. The CDR3 contains 15 residues.

This rearrangement joins TRBV18 to TRBJ2-1; D gene uncertain. The V end was cut by 0 bases, the J end by 6 bases, with 6 bases between. Germline V gives CDR1 KGHSH, CDR2 LQKENI. The CDR3 is 13 residues long. CDR3 in DNA: TGTGCCAGCTCACCACCCCCTAGCAATGAGCAGTTCTTC. This codes for CASSPPPSNEQFF. The whole variable domain, remainder taken from reference TRBV18 and TRBJ2-1, is NAGVMQNPRHLVRRRGQEARLRCSPMKGHSHVYWYRQLPEEGLKFMVYLQKENIIDESGMPKERFSAEFPKEGPSILRIQQVVRGDSAAYFCASSPPPSNEQFFGPGTRLTVL.

The chain couples TRBV5-1 to TRBJ2-7; the match to TRBD1 covers 7 bases. Germline loops: CDR1 SGHRS, CDR2 YFSETQ. With 4 bases clipped from V and 4 bases from J, the junction kept 14 bases outside the gene matches. The CDR3 sequence is 16 residues long. CDR3 sequence reads: CASSPGTVGDLYEQYF. CDR3 sequence (DNA): TGCGCCAGCAGCCCTGGGACAGTGGGGGACCTATACGAGCAGTACTTC.